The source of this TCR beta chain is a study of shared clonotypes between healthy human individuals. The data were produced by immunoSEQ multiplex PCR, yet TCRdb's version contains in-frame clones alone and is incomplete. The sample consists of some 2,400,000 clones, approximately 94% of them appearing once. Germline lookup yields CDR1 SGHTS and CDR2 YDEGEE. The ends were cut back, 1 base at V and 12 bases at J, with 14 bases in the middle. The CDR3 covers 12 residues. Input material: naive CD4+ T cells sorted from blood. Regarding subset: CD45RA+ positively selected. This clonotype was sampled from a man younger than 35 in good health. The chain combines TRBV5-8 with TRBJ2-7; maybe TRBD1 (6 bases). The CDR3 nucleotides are TGTGCCAGCAGCTTGCCTTGGACAGAACCGTACTTC. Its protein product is CASSLPWTEPYF.